The present entry profiles one T cell receptor beta chain with its context. Its target is not known. This record belongs to a study of cytomegalovirus exposure and HLA in healthy donors. Study-level results: According to the study, 160 or so TCR beta chains were cytomegalovirus-associated.

The PCR was carried out with 60 Vbeta primers and 13 Jbeta primers. The data were produced by immunoSEQ multiplex PCR, yet TCRdb's version contains in-frame clones alone and is incomplete. The sample consists of about 130,000 clones, approximately 80% of them appearing once. These donors, healthy bone marrow donors, were studied. The sequenced material came from PBMCs. The sequence derives from a woman aged 60-70 years in good health and CMV-seronegative.

For the CDR3, the DNA is TGTGCCAGCAGCTTCCAGGGTTCCTATAATTCACCCCTCCACTTT. It translates to CASSFQGSYNSPLHF. The rearrangement uses TRBV28 and TRBJ1-6; D perhaps matches TRBD1 (5 bases). Looked up from germline, CDR1 is MDHEN and CDR2 is SYDVKM. The V end lost 6 bases, the J end lost 1 base, and 10 bases lay between the germline ends. The CDR3 is made up of 15 amino acids.